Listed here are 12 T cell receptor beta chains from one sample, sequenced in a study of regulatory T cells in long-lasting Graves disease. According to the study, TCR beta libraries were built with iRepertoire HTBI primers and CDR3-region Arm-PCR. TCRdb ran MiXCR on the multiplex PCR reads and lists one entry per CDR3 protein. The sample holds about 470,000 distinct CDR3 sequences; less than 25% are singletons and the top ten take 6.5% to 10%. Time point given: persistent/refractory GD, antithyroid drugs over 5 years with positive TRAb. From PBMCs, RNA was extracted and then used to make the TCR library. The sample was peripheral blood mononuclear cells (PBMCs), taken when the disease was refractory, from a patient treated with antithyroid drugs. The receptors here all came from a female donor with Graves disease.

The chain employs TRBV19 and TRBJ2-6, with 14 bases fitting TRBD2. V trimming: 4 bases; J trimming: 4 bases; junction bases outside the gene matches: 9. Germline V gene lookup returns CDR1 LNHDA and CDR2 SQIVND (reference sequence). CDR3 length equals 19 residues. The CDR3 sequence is CASSTKGLAGVSGANVLTF. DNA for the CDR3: TGTGCCAGTAGTACAAAGGGACTAGCGGGAGTGTCGGGGGCCAACGTCCTGACTTTC.

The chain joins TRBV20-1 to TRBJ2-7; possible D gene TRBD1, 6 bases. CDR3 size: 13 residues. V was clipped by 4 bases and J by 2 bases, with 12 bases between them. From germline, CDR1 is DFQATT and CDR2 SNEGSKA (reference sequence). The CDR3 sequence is CSATGQIPYEQYF. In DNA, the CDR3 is TGCAGTGCTACAGGACAGATCCCCTACGAGCAGTACTTC.

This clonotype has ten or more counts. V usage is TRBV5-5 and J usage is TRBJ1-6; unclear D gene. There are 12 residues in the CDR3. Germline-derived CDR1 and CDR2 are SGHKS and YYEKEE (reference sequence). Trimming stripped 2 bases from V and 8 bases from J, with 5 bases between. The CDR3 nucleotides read TGTGCCAGCAGCTTCTTAGATTCACCCCTCCACTTT. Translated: CASSFLDSPLHF.

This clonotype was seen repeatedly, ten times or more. CDR3 DNA sequence: TGTGCCAGCAGTTACTCGAGGGGCAGGGGGCGCAGGATGAACACTGAAGCTTTCTTT. Its protein is CASSYSRGRGRRMNTEAFF. V and J are TRBV6-5 and TRBJ1-1; 8 positions match TRBD1. This CDR3 comprises 19 residues. Trimming took 0 bases from V and 0 from J; bases not matched to a gene: 12. CDR1 MNHEY and CDR2 SVGAGI come from the germline V gene.

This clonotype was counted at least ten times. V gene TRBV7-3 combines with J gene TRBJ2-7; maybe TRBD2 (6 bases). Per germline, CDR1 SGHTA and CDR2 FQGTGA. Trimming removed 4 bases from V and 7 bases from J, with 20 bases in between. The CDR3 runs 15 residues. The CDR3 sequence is CASSSAGTPSGEQYF. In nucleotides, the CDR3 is TGTGCCAGCAGCTCAGCCGGGACTCCCTCAGGGGAGCAGTACTTC.

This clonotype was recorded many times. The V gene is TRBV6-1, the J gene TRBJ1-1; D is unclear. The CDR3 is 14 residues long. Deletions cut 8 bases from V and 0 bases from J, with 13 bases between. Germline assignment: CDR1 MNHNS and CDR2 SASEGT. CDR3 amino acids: CASGPAPMNTEAFF. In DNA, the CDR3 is TGTGCCAGCGGGCCAGCTCCAATGAACACTGAAGCTTTCTTT.

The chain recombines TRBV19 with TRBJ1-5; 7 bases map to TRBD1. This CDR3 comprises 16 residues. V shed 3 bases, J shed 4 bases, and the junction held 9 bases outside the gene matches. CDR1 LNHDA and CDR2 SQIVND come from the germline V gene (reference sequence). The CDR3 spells CASSIQTGLPNQPQHF. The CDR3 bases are TGTGCCAGTAGTATTCAGACAGGGTTGCCGAATCAGCCCCAGCATTTT.

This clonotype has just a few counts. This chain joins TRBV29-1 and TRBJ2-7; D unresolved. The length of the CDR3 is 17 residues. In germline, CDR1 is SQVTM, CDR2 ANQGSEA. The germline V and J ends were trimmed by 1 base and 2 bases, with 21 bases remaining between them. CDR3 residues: CSVEGGSAGRNTYEQYF. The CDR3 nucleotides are TGCAGCGTTGAAGGGGGTTCCGCAGGCCGGAACACCTACGAGCAGTACTTC.

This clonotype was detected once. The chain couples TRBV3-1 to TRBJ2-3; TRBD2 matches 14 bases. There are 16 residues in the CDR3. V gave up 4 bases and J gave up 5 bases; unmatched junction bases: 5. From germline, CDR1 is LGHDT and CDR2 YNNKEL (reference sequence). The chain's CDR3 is CASSPRLAGGRDTQYF. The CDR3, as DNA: TGTGCCAGCAGCCCCCGACTAGCGGGAGGGAGAGATACGCAGTATTTT.

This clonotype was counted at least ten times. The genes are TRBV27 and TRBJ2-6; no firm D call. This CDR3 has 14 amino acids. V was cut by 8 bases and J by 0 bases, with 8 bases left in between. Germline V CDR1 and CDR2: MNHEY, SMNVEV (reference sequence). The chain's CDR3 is CASGSPSGANVLTF. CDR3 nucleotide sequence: TGTGCCAGCGGGTCCCCCTCTGGGGCCAACGTCCTGACTTTC.

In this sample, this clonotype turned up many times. CDR3 residues: CASSTTAPYEQYF. The CDR3, as DNA: TGTGCCAGCAGTACGACAGCCCCCTACGAGCAGTACTTC. The chain combines TRBV2 with TRBJ2-7; possible D gene TRBD1, 5 bases. V shed 5 bases and J shed 2 bases, with 10 bases lying between them. CDR1 and CDR2 (germline): SNHLY, FYNNEI. The CDR3 is made up of 13 amino acids.

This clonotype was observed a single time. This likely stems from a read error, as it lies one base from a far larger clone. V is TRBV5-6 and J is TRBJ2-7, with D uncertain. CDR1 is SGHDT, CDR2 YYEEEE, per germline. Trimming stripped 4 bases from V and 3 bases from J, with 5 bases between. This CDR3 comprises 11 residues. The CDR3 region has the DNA TGTGCCAGCAGCGTAGACTACGAGCAGTACTTC. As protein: CASSVDYEQYF. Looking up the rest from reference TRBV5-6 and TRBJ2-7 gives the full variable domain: DAGVTQSPTHLIKTRGQQVTLRCSPKSGHDTVSWYQQALGQGPQFIFQYYEEEERQRGNFPDRFSGHQFPNYSSELNVNALLLGDSALYLCASSVDYEQYFGPGTRLTVT.